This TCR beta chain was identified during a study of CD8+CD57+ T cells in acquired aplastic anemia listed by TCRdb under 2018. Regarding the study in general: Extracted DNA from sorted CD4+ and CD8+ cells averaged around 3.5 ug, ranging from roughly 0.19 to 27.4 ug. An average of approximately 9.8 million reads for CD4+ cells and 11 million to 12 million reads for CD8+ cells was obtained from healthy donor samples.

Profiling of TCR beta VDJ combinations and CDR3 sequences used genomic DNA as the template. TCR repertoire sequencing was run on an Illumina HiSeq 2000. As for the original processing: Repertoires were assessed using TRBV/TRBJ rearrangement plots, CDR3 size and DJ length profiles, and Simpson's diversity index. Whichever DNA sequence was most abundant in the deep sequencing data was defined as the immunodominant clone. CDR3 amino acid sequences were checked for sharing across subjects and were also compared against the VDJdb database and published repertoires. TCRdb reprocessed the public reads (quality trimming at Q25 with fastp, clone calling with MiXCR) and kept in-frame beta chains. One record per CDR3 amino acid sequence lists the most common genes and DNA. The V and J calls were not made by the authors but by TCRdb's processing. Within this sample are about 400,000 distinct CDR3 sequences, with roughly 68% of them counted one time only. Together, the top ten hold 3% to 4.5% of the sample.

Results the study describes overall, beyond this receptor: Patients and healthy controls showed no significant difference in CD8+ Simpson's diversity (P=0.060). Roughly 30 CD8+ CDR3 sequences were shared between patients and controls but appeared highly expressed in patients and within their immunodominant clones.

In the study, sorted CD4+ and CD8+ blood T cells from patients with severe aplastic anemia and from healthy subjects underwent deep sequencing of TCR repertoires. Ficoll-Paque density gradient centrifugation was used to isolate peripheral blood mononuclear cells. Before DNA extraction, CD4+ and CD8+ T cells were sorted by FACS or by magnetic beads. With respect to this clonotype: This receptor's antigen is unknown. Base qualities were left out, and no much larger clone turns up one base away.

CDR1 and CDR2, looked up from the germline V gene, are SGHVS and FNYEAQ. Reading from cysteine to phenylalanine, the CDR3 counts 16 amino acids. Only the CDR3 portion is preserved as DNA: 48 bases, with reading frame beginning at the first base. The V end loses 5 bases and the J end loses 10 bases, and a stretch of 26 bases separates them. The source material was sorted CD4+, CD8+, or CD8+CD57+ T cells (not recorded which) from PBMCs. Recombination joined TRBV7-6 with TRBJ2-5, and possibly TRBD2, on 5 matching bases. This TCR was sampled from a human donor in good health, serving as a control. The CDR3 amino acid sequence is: CASSLGGVKGVQNQYF. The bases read TGTGCCAGCAGCCTCGGAGGAGTCAAAGGCGTGCAGAACCAGTACTTC.